This T cell receptor beta chain appears in the sequencing data of a study of blood T cells in healthy people across ages. V lost 0 bases and J lost 5; bases outside the gene matches: 2. Germline CDR1 reads SGHTA; CDR2 reads FQGNSA. CDR3 length: 14 residues. Sample-barcoded 5' priming and a J-beta primer mix drove a second PCR of about 6 to 11 cycles. TCRdb called the 5' RACE reads again in MiXCR, with one record for every CDR3 protein. The table records 750,000 to 1,000,000 distinct CDR3 sequences, 25% to 30% of them present only once. These data also featured in a second study, about T cells of mothers and their children.

The source is a woman between 35 and 50 years old in good health. The sequencing input was blood. The chain combines TRBV7-2 with TRBJ2-3; the match to TRBD2 covers 7 bases. Here the CDR3 reads CASSLAWGGDTQYF. The CDR3 region has the DNA TGTGCCAGCAGCTTAGCGTGGGGGGGAGATACGCAGTATTTT. Full variable domain (outside the CDR3, taken from reference TRBV7-2 and TRBJ2-3): GAGVSQSPSNKVTEKGKDVELRCDPISGHTALYWYRQSLGQGLEFLIYFQGNSAPDKSGLPSDRFSAERTGGSVSTLTIQRTQQEDSAVYLCASSLAWGGDTQYFGPGTRLTVL.